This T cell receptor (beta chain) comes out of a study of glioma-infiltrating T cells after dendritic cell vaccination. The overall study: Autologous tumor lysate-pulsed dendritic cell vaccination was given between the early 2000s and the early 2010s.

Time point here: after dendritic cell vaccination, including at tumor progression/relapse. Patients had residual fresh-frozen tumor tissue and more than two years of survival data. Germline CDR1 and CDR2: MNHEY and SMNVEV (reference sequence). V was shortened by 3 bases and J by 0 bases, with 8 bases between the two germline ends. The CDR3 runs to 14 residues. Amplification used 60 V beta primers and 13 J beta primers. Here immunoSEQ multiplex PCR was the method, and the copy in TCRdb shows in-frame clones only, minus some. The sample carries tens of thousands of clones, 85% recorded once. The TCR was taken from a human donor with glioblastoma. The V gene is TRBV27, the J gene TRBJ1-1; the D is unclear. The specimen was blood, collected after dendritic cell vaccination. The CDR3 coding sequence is TGTGCCAGCAGTTTGCACAACATGAACACTGAAGCTTTCTTT. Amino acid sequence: CASSLHNMNTEAFF.